These 15 T cell receptor beta chains were sequenced from one sample in a study of blood T cell repertoires in COVID-19. TCRdb's table, derived via immunoSEQ multiplex PCR, lists solely in-frame clones and lacks some. This sample has more than 300,000 clones, with 90% to 95% found just once. Sequenced material: PBMCs or T cells enriched from blood (not recorded which). These receptor sequences come from a woman between 25 and 40 years old who had been exposed to COVID-19.

This sequence joins TRBV2 and TRBJ2-2; possibly TRBD2 for D (5 bases). The V gene lost 7 bases and the J gene lost 3 bases, with 12 bases spanning the gap. The CDR3 has 14 amino acids. Germline lookup yields CDR1 SNHLY and CDR2 FYNNEI. The CDR3 region is CASIPNGDTGELFF. CDR3 DNA: TGTGCCAGCATCCCCAACGGGGACACCGGGGAGCTGTTTTTT.

J is TRBJ2-1 and V is TRBV5-6, with D possibly matching TRBD2 (5 bases). The V end lost 7 bases, the J end lost 5 bases, and 22 bases lay between the germline ends. The CDR3 covers 16 residues. Per germline, CDR1 SGHDT and CDR2 YYEEEE. The CDR3 region is CASLAYRWGRHNEQFF. In DNA form, the CDR3 reads TGTGCCAGCTTAGCGTACAGATGGGGTCGTCACAATGAGCAGTTCTTC. Filled out from reference TRBV5-6 and TRBJ2-1, the complete variable domain reads DAGVTQSPTHLIKTRGQQVTLRCSPKSGHDTVSWYQQALGQGPQFIFQYYEEEERQRGNFPDRFSGHQFPNYSSELNVNALLLGDSALYLCASLAYRWGRHNEQFFGPGTRLTVL.

V usage is TRBV10-3 and J usage is TRBJ2-3; 7 nucleotides agree with TRBD2. The CDR3 runs 14 residues. Germline-derived CDR1 and CDR2 are ENHRY and SYGVKD. V gave up 7 bases and J gave up 1 base; unmatched junction bases: 5. The DNA for the CDR3 is TGTGCCATCATGGGGGGGGAAGGCACAGATACGCAGTATTTT. Amino acids: CAIMGGEGTDTQYF.

This chain joins TRBV5-3 and TRBJ1-5; D uncertain. TRBV5-3 is reported as an ORF; its role is uncertain. This CDR3 spans 15 amino acids. V lost 2 bases to trimming and J lost 6 bases, with 15 bases between them. The DNA of the CDR3 is TGTGCCAGAAGCTTAATAGTGAGGGTGATTCAGCCCCAGCATTTT. Translation gives CARSLIVRVIQPQHF.

The chain employs TRBV2 and TRBJ1-2; 7 bases are a match to TRBD1. CDR1 SNHLY and CDR2 FYNNEI come from the germline V gene. This CDR3 has 15 amino acids. V shed 4 bases, J shed 2 bases, and the junction held 7 bases outside the gene matches. In nucleotides, the CDR3 is TGTGCCAGCAGTGCTCGGACAGGAGACAACTATGGCTACACCTTC. Protein product: CASSARTGDNYGYTF.

The J gene is TRBJ2-1, the V gene TRBV5-4, with 9 nucleotides matching TRBD2. Germline CDR1 is SGHNT and CDR2 is YYREEE (reference sequence). The V gene end was trimmed by 1 base and the J gene end by 7 bases; junction bases not matched to a gene: 6. The CDR3 runs 15 residues. The CDR3 DNA reads TGTGCCAGCAGCTTGAGTAGCGGGGGCCTGAATGAGCAGTTCTTC. It codes for CASSLSSGGLNEQFF.

V usage is TRBV7-2 and J usage is TRBJ2-5; D is possibly TRBD2 (5 bases). Germline CDR1 and CDR2: SGHTA and FQGNSA. Trimming took 5 bases from V and 7 from J, leaving 14 bases between them. This CDR3 has 13 residues. CDR3 sequence (DNA): TGTGCCAGCAGCCCTCTCGGGGTAGGGACCCAGTACTTC. Residues: CASSPLGVGTQYF. The whole variable domain, filled in from reference TRBV7-2 and TRBJ2-5, reads GAGVSQSPSNKVTEKGKDVELRCDPISGHTALYWYRQSLGQGLEFLIYFQGNSAPDKSGLPSDRFSAERTGGSVSTLTIQRTQQEDSAVYLCASSPLGVGTQYFGPGTRLLVL.

The chain couples TRBV2 to TRBJ1-1; D perhaps matches TRBD1 (6 bases). Trimming pared 8 bases from V and 7 bases from J, leaving 17 bases between. The CDR3 is made up of 13 amino acids. Per the germline V gene, CDR1 is SNHLY and CDR2 is FYNNEI. Written as DNA, the CDR3 is TGTGCCAGCGGCAAGGACAGACGAAATGAAGCTTTCTTT. Encoded protein: CASGKDRRNEAFF.

V gene TRBV4-2 combines with J gene TRBJ1-4; 8 bases align to TRBD1. The CDR3 extends over 16 amino acids. Looked up from germline, CDR1 is LGHNA and CDR2 is YNFKEQ. V was pared by 4 bases and J by 6 bases, with 10 bases of the junction left unmatched. The CDR3 coding sequence is TGTGCCAGCAGCCCGGATCCCAGGGGGCGCGATGAAAAACTGTTTTTT. Translated, it gives CASSPDPRGRDEKLFF.

The table lists this clone with a count of one. This rearrangement joins TRBV29-1 to TRBJ1-1; no definite D call. Trimming removed 7 bases from V and 11 bases from J, with 17 bases in between. Germline V gene sequence: CDR1 SQVTM, CDR2 ANQGSEA. The CDR3 has 11 residues. CDR3 sequence reads: CSARDKVGAFF. The CDR3 region has the DNA TGCAGCGCCCGAGACAAAGTTGGGGCTTTCTTT.

There are a few counts of this clone. The chain recombines TRBV11-2 with TRBJ2-7, with TRBD2 matching 7 bases. The germline gives CDR1 SGHAT, CDR2 FQNNGV. With V trimmed by 1 base and J by 3 bases, 0 bases remained unmatched. This CDR3 spans 13 amino acids. CDR3 in amino acids: CASSLGGSYEQYF. The CDR3 DNA reads TGTGCCAGCAGCTTAGGCGGGAGCTACGAGCAGTACTTC.

The V and J genes are TRBV15 and TRBJ2-7, with D unclear. Trimming pared 3 bases from V and 9 bases from J, leaving 15 bases between. Looked up from germline, CDR1 is LNHNV and CDR2 is YYDKDF (reference sequence). The CDR3 covers 13 residues. The CDR3 coding sequence is TGTGCCACCAGCAGCTTCCAGTCCTTTGGGCAGTACTTC. This encodes CATSSFQSFGQYF.

Only a few counts were recorded for this clone. The chain couples TRBV27 to TRBJ1-2; perhaps TRBD1 as D (6 bases). This CDR3 is 13 amino acids long. V was shortened by 5 bases and J by 4 bases, with 11 bases between the two germline ends. Per germline, CDR1 MNHEY and CDR2 SMNVEV (reference sequence). The CDR3 sequence is CASSEDSGYGYTF. The CDR3, as DNA: TGTGCCAGCAGTGAGGACAGTGGCTATGGCTACACCTTC.

The rearrangement links TRBV15 to TRBJ2-3, with D perhaps matching TRBD1 (5 bases). With 5 bases removed from V and 3 bases from J, the gap between germline ends came to 15 bases. This CDR3 is 15 amino acids long. Germline CDR1 LNHNV, CDR2 YYDKDF (reference sequence). CDR3 sequence (DNA): TGTGCCACCAGCCTGAGTGGCAGGGAAACAGATACGCAGTATTTT. Translation: CATSLSGRETDTQYF.

The chain links TRBV7-2 to TRBJ1-2; a possible D gene is TRBD1 (5 bases). The CDR3 is 16 amino acids. Germline assignment: CDR1 SGHTA and CDR2 FQGNSA. Trimming pared 1 base from V and 2 bases from J, leaving 14 bases between. CDR3 loop: CASSLGGLGWNYGYTF. CDR3 bases: TGTGCCAGCAGCTTAGGGGGCTTAGGATGGAACTATGGCTACACCTTC.